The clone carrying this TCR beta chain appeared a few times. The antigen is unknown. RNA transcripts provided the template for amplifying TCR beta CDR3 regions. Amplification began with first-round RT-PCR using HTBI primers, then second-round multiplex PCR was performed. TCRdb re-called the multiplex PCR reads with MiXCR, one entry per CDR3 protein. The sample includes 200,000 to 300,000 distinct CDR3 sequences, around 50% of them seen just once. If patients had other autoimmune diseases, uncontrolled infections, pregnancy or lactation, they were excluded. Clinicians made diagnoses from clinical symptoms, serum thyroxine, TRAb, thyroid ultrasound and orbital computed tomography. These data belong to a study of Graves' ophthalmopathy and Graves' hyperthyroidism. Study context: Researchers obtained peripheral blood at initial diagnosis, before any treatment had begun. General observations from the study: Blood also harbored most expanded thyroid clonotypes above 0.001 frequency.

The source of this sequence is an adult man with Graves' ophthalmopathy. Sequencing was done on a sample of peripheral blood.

CDR3 nucleotides: TGTGCCAGCAGTTTAGATATCGGACAGGGATCACGGGAGCAGTACTTC. Its protein is CASSLDIGQGSREQYF. The genes are TRBV25-1 and TRBJ2-7; 8 nucleotides line up with TRBD1. V dropped 5 bases and J dropped 7; count of bases not matched to a gene: 16. The length of the CDR3 is 16 residues. Germline V lookup: CDR1 MGHDK, CDR2 SYGVNS.